The rows below give T cell receptor beta chains drawn from one sample of a study of PD-1 blockade in classical Hodgkin lymphoma. The table came from immunoSEQ multiplex PCR; TCRdb's copy has only in-frame clones and leaves some out. Here the sample spans over 25,000 clones, around 70% being singletons. This sample comprised peripheral blood mononuclear cells (PBMCs), obtained before the second cycle of nivolumab. The receptors shown here come from a human donor with classical Hodgkin lymphoma. Both conserved end residues are part of each CDR3. A D gene is named only where the DNA matches it firmly. Size values are once, few and many counts, or a class for expanded clones, and some rows have none.

TRBV2,TRBJ2-7,-,few,CASSETVPDSISYEQYF,TGTGCCAGCAGTGAGACCGTACCGGACAGTATCTCCTACGAGCAGTACTTC
TRBV7-2,TRBJ1-5,-,-,CAITLGAGQPQHF,TGTGCCATCACCCTCGGGGCCGGGCAACCCCAGCATTTT
TRBV30,TRBJ2-1,TRBD2,-,CAWSTSGGLNEQFF,TGTGCCTGGTCCACTAGCGGGGGATTAAATGAGCAGTTCTTC
TRBV4-1,TRBJ1-1,-,-,CASSQDPGNTEAFF,TGCGCCAGCAGCCAAGATCCCGGAAACACTGAAGCTTTCTTT
TRBV12-2,TRBJ2-7,-,-,CASRNTLAGYEQYF,TGTGCAAGTCGCAACACACTTGCGGGCTACGAGCAGTACTTC
TRBV19,TRBJ2-7,-,few,CASSTPRGGATYEQYF,TGTGCCAGTAGTACTCCGAGGGGGGGGGCGACCTACGAGCAGTACTTC
TRBV19,TRBJ2-1,-,-,CASSKGQSRQFF,TGTGCCAGTAGTAAAGGACAGAGTCGGCAGTTCTTC
TRBV7-9,TRBJ1-4,TRBD1,-,CASSSRQGGSNEKLFF,TGTGCCAGCAGCTCTCGACAGGGCGGGTCTAATGAAAAACTGTTTTTT
TRBV9,TRBJ2-4,-,-,CASSGIEGVKNIQYF,TGTGCCAGCAGCGGCATCGAGGGGGTCAAAAACATTCAGTACTTC
TRBV29-1,TRBJ2-7,TRBD1,medium-sized,CSGGTGPSYEQYF,TGCAGCGGGGGGACAGGCCCCTCCTACGAGCAGTACTTC
TRBV5-4,TRBJ1-1,-,medium-sized,CASSAGTDTEAFF,TGTGCCAGCAGCGCAGGTACAGACACTGAAGCTTTCTTT
TRBV28,TRBJ2-3,TRBD2,-,CASRSGLAGGYTQYF,TGTGCCAGCCGATCCGGCCTAGCGGGGGGGTATACGCAGTATTTT
TRBV28,TRBJ2-3,TRBD2,once,CASSFRTRERGGGDTQYF,TGTGCCAGCAGTTTTCGGACAAGAGAGCGGGGGGGCGGAGATACGCAGTATTTT
TRBV11-3,TRBJ1-1,-,-,CASSFEGDTEAFF,TGTGCCAGCAGCTTCGAGGGGGATACTGAAGCTTTCTTT
TRBV7-9,TRBJ1-4,TRBD1,-,CASSPGTGGSNEKLFF,TGTGCCAGCAGTCCAGGGACAGGGGGCTCTAATGAAAAACTGTTTTTT
TRBV4-2,TRBJ1-2,-,medium-sized,CASSQDWSAGTNYGYTF,TGTGCCAGCAGCCAAGATTGGTCGGCAGGAACTAACTATGGCTACACCTTC
TRBV27,TRBJ1-2,-,-,CASSTDVLNYGYTF,TGTGCCAGCAGTACGGACGTCCTTAACTATGGCTACACCTTC
TRBV5-6,TRBJ2-3,TRBD2,-,CASSHLAGGRIDTQYF,TGTGCCAGCAGCCATCTAGCGGGGGGGCGAATAGATACGCAGTATTTT
TRBV5-1,TRBJ1-2,TRBD1,few,CASSWDRGNYGYTF,TGCGCCAGCAGCTGGGACAGGGGGAACTATGGCTACACCTTC
TRBV4-2,TRBJ2-7,-,-,CASSQGPPAYEQYF,TGTGCCAGCAGCCAAGGCCCCCCTGCCTACGAGCAGTACTTC
TRBV27,TRBJ2-7,-,once,CASSLVGPFYEQYF,TGTGCCAGCAGTTTAGTCGGTCCTTTCTACGAGCAGTACTTC
TRBV10-3,TRBJ2-7,TRBD1,-,CAISAGTASYEQYF,TGTGCCATCAGTGCGGGGACAGCCTCCTACGAGCAGTACTTC
TRBV7-9,TRBJ2-4,TRBD1,-,CASSLGDSPYF,TGTGCCAGCAGCTTAGGGGACAGTCCGTACTTC
TRBV7-6,TRBJ2-3,-,-,CASSLARGPDTQYF,TGTGCCAGCAGCTTAGCGCGTGGTCCAGATACGCAGTATTTT
TRBV19,TRBJ1-1,TRBD1,-,CASSIMGQGDAEAFF,TGTGCCAGTAGTATAATGGGGCAGGGGGACGCTGAAGCTTTCTTT
TRBV30,TRBJ1-1,-,large,CAWSGDTGTTEAFF,TGTGCCTGGAGTGGGGATACAGGGACCACTGAAGCTTTCTTT
TRBV6-5,TRBJ1-1,-,once,CASSDRTAPKAFF,TGTGCCAGCAGTGACAGGACAGCCCCAAAAGCTTTCTTT
TRBV2,TRBJ1-2,-,-,CASSGEGRPANYGYTF,TGTGCCAGCAGTGGGGAGGGAAGGCCCGCTAACTATGGCTACACCTTC
TRBV6-6,TRBJ2-1,-,-,CASALSGSYNEQFF,TGTGCCAGCGCCCTTTCGGGATCCTACAATGAGCAGTTCTTC
TRBV11-1,TRBJ2-4,-,few,CASSSLWGKGYIQYF,TGTGCCAGCAGCTCTTTGTGGGGCAAGGGCTACATTCAGTACTTC
TRBV9,TRBJ1-3,-,-,CASSQRTGNTIYF,TGTGCCAGCAGCCAGAGGACTGGAAACACCATATATTTT
TRBV28,TRBJ1-3,-,once,CASSFQGPGNTIYF,TGTGCCAGCAGTTTTCAGGGCCCTGGAAACACCATATATTTT
TRBV10-3,TRBJ2-1,TRBD2,-,CAISGLAVSYNEQFF,TGTGCCATCAGCGGTCTAGCGGTCTCCTACAATGAGCAGTTCTTC
TRBV30,TRBJ1-1,-,-,CAWSFGKSGAFF,TGTGCCTGGAGTTTCGGGAAAAGTGGAGCTTTCTTT
TRBV2,TRBJ2-2,-,-,CASKSENTGELFF,TGTGCCAGCAAGAGCGAGAACACCGGGGAGCTGTTTTTT
TRBV14,TRBJ2-7,-,-,CASSQDETSSYEQYF,TGTGCCAGCAGCCAAGATGAGACAAGCTCCTACGAGCAGTACTTC
TRBV28,TRBJ1-5,TRBD1,few,CASSSRQGYNQPQHF,TGTGCCAGCAGTTCGAGACAGGGCTACAATCAGCCCCAGCATTTT
TRBV29-1,TRBJ1-1,-,-,CSGYRDTNTEAFF,TGCAGCGGCTACAGGGATACGAACACTGAAGCTTTCTTT
TRBV13,TRBJ2-3,-,-,CASSSRRGGGTDTQYF,TGTGCCAGCAGCTCGCGGAGGGGTGGTGGCACAGATACGCAGTATTTT
TRBV2,TRBJ2-3,-,-,CASGGIRTDTQYF,TGTGCCAGCGGCGGGATTCGCACAGATACGCAGTATTTT
TRBV11-1,TRBJ1-1,-,once,CASSLQGPGTEAFF,TGTGCCAGCAGCTTACAGGGGCCAGGCACTGAAGCTTTCTTT
TRBV7-3,TRBJ2-5,TRBD2,-,CASSLGRGQETQYF,TGTGCCAGCAGCTTGGGGAGGGGCCAAGAGACCCAGTACTTC
TRBV7-2,TRBJ1-2,TRBD1,few,CASSLVGRDRGGYGYTF,TGTGCCAGCAGCTTAGTAGGGCGGGACAGGGGCGGCTATGGCTACACCTTC
TRBV19,TRBJ1-5,-,-,CASSIRGNSNQPQHF,TGTGCCAGTAGTATAAGAGGGAATAGCAATCAGCCCCAGCATTTT
TRBV27,TRBJ1-2,-,-,CASRDVGRAGYTF,TGTGCCAGCAGGGATGTAGGACGGGCTGGCTACACCTTC
TRBV11-2,TRBJ2-5,-,-,CASSLEDGEETQYF,TGTGCCAGCAGCTTAGAGGACGGGGAAGAGACCCAGTACTTC
TRBV19,TRBJ1-2,-,-,CASSIEGRLDGYTF,TGTGCCAGTAGTATAGAGGGCAGACTTGATGGCTACACCTTC
TRBV27,TRBJ1-2,-,-,CASSHGGYGYTF,TGTGCCAGCAGCCACGGGGGGTATGGCTACACCTTC
TRBV7-9,TRBJ1-1,-,few,CASSETSGETEAFF,TGTGCCAGCAGCGAGACGTCAGGGGAGACTGAAGCTTTCTTT
TRBV6-6,TRBJ2-3,-,-,CASSPADTQYF,TGTGCCAGCAGCCCAGCAGATACGCAGTATTTT
TRBV5-8,TRBJ2-1,-,-,CASSWTGWIRYEQFF,TGTGCCAGCAGCTGGACTGGGTGGATTAGGTATGAGCAGTTCTTC
TRBV27,TRBJ2-1,TRBD1,-,CASSSGTGSYNEQFF,TGTGCCAGCAGTTCCGGGACAGGTTCCTACAATGAGCAGTTCTTC
TRBV13,TRBJ1-3,-,-,CASSSRQAPSSGNTIYF,TGTGCCAGCAGCTCGCGACAGGCCCCGAGCTCTGGAAACACCATATATTTT
TRBV5-1,TRBJ1-6,-,-,CASSFLAGDRDSPLHF,TGCGCCAGCAGCTTTCTTGCGGGGGACCGGGATTCACCCCTCCACTTT
TRBV4-1,TRBJ2-7,-,-,CASSQEVPSYEQYF,TGCGCCAGCAGCCAAGAGGTTCCGTCCTACGAGCAGTACTTC
TRBV5-4,TRBJ2-1,TRBD2,-,CASSTATSGGDNEQFF,TGTGCCAGCAGCACCGCAACTAGCGGGGGAGACAATGAGCAGTTCTTC
TRBV2,TRBJ1-1,-,-,CASSELGPSYTEAFF,TGTGCCAGCAGTGAGCTGGGACCCTCTTACACTGAAGCTTTCTTT
TRBV30,TRBJ2-2,TRBD1,-,CAWRQGPNTGELFF,TGTGCCTGGCGACAGGGCCCGAACACCGGGGAGCTGTTTTTT
TRBV5-6,TRBJ2-2,-,-,CASSLLESTGELFF,TGTGCCAGCAGCTTACTAGAGAGCACCGGGGAGCTGTTTTTT